The T cell receptor beta chain under discussion was sequenced for a study of shared clonotypes between healthy human individuals. The CD4+ fraction was divided into a CD45RA+ naive subset and a CD45RA-negative memory subset. This CDR3 is 13 amino acids long. Germline V gene sequence: CDR1 MNHNS, CDR2 SASEGT. V was shortened by 8 bases and J by 0 bases, with 10 bases between the two germline ends. The assay was immunoSEQ multiplex PCR, and TCRdb's table has in-frame clones only and misses some. The sample carries about 1 million clones, about three quarters recorded once. The chain is built from TRBV6-1 and TRBJ1-1; tentative D call: TRBD1 (5 bases). The TCR originated in a man between 18 and 29 years old in good health. Sequences were obtained from memory CD4+ T cells sorted from blood. Indicated subset: CD45RA-negative fraction. As DNA, the CDR3 is TGTGCCAGCCGGGGCCAGCTGAACACTGAAGCTTTCTTT. Translating gives CASRGQLNTEAFF.